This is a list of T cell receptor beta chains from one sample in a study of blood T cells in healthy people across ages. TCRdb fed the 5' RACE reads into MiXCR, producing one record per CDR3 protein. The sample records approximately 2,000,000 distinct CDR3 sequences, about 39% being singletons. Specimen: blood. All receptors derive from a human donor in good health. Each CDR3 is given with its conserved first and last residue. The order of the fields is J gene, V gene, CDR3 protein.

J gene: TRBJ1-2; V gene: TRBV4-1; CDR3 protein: CASSLSDRPWGGYTF
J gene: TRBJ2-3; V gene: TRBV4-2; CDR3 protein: CASTVEGAPTDTQYF
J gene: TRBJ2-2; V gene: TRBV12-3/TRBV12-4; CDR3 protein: CASSPWTGYTGELFF
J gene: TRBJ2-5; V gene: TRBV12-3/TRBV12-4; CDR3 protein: CASRKRGGRETQYF
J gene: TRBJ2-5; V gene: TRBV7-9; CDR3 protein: CASSPRQTQETQYF
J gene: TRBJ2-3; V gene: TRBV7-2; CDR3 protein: CASSIGGATDTQYF
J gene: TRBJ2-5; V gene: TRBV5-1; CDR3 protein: CASSLRLAGVEETQYF
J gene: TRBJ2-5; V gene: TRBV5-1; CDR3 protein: CASSLEGHPGQTQYF
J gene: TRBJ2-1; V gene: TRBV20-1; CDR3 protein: CSATGQGVPYNEQFF
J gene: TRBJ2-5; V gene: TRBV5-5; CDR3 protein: CASTISMEDQETQYF
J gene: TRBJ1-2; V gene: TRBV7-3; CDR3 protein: CASSSNRGYGYTF
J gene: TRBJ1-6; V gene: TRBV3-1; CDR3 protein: CASRSTGGFSPLHF
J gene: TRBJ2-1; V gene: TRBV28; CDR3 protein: CASTLRGLAGQTGFF
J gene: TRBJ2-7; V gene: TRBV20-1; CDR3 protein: CSATTRTDLYEQYF
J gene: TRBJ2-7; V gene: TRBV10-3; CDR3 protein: CAISDTSGGAYEQYF
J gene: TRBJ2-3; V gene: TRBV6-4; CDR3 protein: CASSGDDGTDTQYF
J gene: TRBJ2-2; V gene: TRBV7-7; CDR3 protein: CASSFLTNTGELFF
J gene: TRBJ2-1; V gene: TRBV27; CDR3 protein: CASSAGTYGDEQFF
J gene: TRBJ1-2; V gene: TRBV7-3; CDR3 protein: CASSSTTLGQGLRGGYTF
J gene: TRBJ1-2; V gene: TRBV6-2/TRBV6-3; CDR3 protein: CASSYSRAGGNYGYTF
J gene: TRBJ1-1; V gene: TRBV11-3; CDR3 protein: CASSLEQFQAFF
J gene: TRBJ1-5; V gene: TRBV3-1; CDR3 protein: CASSLSADSNQPQHF
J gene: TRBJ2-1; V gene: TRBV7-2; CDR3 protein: CTSSPRRDLFDNEQFF
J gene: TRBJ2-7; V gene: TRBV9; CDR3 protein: CASRPPSLASTYEQYF
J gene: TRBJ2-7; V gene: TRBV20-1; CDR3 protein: CSARAGPSDSYEQYF
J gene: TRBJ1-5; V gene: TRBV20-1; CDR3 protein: CSAHPGQYPNQPQHF
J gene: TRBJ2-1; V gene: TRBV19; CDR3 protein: CASNERGLAGGPFHNEQFF
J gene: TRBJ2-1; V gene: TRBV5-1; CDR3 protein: CASSLEVPGNEQFF
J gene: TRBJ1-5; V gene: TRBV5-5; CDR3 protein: CASSLGGQANQPQHF
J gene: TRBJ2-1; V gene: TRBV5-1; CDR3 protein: CASSLQGMAYNEQFF
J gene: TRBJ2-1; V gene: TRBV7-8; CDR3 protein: CASEDWTSSYNEQFF
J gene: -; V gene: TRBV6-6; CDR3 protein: CASSYGRLETQYF
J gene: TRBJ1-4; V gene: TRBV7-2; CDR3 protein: CASSLDTVNEKLFF
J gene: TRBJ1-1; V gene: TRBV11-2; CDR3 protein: CASSLNSYSRNTEAFF
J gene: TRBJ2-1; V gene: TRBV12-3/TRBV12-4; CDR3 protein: CTSSPKSTGTSGGAHANIEQFF
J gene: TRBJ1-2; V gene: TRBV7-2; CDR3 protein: CASSLSYDGYTF
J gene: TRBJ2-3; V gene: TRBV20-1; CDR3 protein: CSARFGPSTDTQYF
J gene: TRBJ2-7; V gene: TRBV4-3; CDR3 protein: CASSQEVELAAHEQYF
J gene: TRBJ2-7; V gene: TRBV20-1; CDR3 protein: CSAIYDRSAISYEQYF
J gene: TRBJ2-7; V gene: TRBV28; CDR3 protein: CASSLGTGGTLNSYEQYF
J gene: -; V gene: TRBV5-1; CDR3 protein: CASSLRTGRRSSYEQYF
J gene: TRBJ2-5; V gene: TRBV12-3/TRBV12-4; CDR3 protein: CASRAGQNPGKTQYF
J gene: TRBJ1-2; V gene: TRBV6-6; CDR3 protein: CASSYSLMPAPGDGYTF
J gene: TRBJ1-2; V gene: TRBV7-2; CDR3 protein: CASSFNGGAGGYTF
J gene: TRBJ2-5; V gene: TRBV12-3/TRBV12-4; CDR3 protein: CASSPTLAGTKETQYF
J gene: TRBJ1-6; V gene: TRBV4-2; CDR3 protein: CASSLQTGSNSPLHF
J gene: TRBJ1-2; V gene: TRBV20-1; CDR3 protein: CSARRRDIHYGYTF